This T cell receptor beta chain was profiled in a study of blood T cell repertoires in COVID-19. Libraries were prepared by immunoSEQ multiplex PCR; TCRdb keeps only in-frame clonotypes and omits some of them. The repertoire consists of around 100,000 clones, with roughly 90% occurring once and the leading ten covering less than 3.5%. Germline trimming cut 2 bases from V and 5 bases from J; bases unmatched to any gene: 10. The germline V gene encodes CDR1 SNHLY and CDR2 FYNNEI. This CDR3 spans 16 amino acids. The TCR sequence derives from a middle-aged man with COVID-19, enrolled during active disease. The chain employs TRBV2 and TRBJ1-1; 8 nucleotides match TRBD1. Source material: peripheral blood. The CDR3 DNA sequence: TGTGCCAGCAGTGAACAGGGGGCAAGGCTGGGTACTGAAGCTTTCTTT. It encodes CASSEQGARLGTEAFF.